This T cell receptor beta chain comes out of a study of Graves' ophthalmopathy and Graves' hyperthyroidism listed by TCRdb under 2018. Concerning the study at large: A patient counted as having stable hyperthyroidism if there was no progression to ophthalmopathy within 18 months of follow-up. To explore V-J signatures that separate ophthalmopathy from hyperthyroidism, a discovery set of 95 to 100 patients was enrolled, consisting of more than 40 with ophthalmopathy and about 60 with stable hyperthyroidism. In about 6 hyperthyroidism patients, the T-cell repertoire of thyroid tissue was compared with the T-cell repertoire of blood. In total, approximately 140 blood samples were TCR-sequenced: some 43 ophthalmopathy, approximately 80 hyperthyroidism and about 17 hyperthyroidism-to-ophthalmopathy patients. An independent validation cohort was composed of about 20 hyperthyroidism patients and around 16 patients who later progressed from hyperthyroidism to ophthalmopathy. Following sampling, methimazole starting at 30 mg daily was administered to hyperthyroidism patients, and high-dose intravenous methylprednisolone was administered to ophthalmopathy patients. TCR beta repertoire signatures were used to distinguish Graves' ophthalmopathy from Graves' hyperthyroidism and to predict progression to ophthalmopathy. Paper-wide results and their limitations: Sample size was not statistically predetermined, and group allocation was not concealed from the investigators. In cross-validation, the 13-signature model distinguished ophthalmopathy from stable hyperthyroidism with 87.88% sensitivity and over 81% specificity, while in the test set the corresponding values were 80% and 75%. Among expanded thyroid clonotypes with frequency above 0.001, most also showed up in blood, which suggests that blood repertoires may reflect the thyroid immune response. In validation, the model predicted ophthalmopathy progression with about 71% sensitivity and about 73% specificity; some 13 predicted patients were CT-confirmed with GO in a median of approximately 6.2 months.

Patients with hyperthyroidism were aged 18 to 65 years, had been newly diagnosed, and had a disease duration of less than 2 months. Patients with other autoimmune diseases, uncontrolled infections, pregnancy or lactation were excluded. Diagnosis relied on clinical symptoms, serum thyroxine, TRAb, thyroid ultrasound and orbital computed tomography. Total RNA was extracted with Trizol reagent and quality-checked on an Agilent 2100 Bioanalyzer. Compared with germline, V lacks 4 bases and J lacks 1 base; bases without a gene match: 6. Including the terminal cysteine and phenylalanine, the CDR3 comprises 15 residues. Just CDR3 DNA is preserved here, 45 bases in frame from base 1. The germline V gene (reference sequence) provides CDR1 LNHDA and CDR2 SQIVND. The sample holds a few counts of this clonotype. Its cognate antigen has yet to be identified. Base qualities are missing; no much larger clone stands one base away.

For repertoire sequencing, TCR beta CDR3 regions were amplified from RNA transcripts. The first round was an RT-PCR using HTBI primers with the Qiagen OneStep RT-PCR kit, and this first round was followed by a second-round multiplex PCR, then size selection and purification. Libraries were sequenced paired-end with 100 bp reads on an Illumina HiSeq2000. The authors' analysis ran thus. SOAPnuke was used to process the reads, removing any read that contained adapters or uncalled bases, had a mean Phred below 15, or lacked an exact match to the constant primer or identifier. COPE v1.2.5 was used to merge the high-quality paired reads. Unique nucleotide sequences were defined as clonotypes and aligned to IMGT TRB V, D and J references using MiTCR v1.1. Analysis was restricted to V-J combinations with a frequency above 0.0001, which covered roughly 99% of repertoires. For each V-J combination, a TCR clonal expansion and chaos score was defined as F50 clonal expansion divided by the chaos observed in the TCRdist matrix. Welch's t-statistics and random forest were used to reduce the features to 10 to 15 V-J combinations, which were then used as input to a naive Bayes classifier. The Morisita-Horn index was used to measure how similar the thyroid and blood repertoires were. TCRdb reanalyzed the raw reads on its own, using fastp at Q25 for trimming and MiXCR for clone calling, and kept in-frame beta chains. Rows merge per CDR3 protein into single entries with the most common DNA and genes. TCRdb assigned the V and J calls; the authors' analysis was not used. For this sample there are about 1.2 million distinct CDR3 sequences; 35% to 45% appear just once. Roughly 10% of the sample is taken by the ten largest.

The source of this sequence is an adult man with Graves' hyperthyroidism. The rearrangement combines TRBV19 with TRBJ1-2, with 7 bases matching TRBD1. Input material: peripheral blood or thyroid tissue (not recorded which). At the DNA level, the sequence is TGTGCCAGTAGTAGGACAGGCACCAATAACTATGGCTACACCTTC. This codes for CASSRTGTNNYGYTF.